The source of this TCR beta chain is a study of graft-versus-host responses after intestinal transplantation. Whole-study results and caveats: Detection of GvH clones occurred in recipient marrow, and some had their first appearance in ileum or blood. Across patients carrying graft-donor T cell macrochimerism, allografts held high graft-versus-host to host-versus-graft clonal ratios.

Only one count was recorded for this clone. Its antigen is currently unknown. Germline lookup yields CDR1 SNHLY and CDR2 FYNNEI. After removal of 5 bases from V and 2 bases from J, the junction contained 7 bases not matched to a gene. The CDR3 totals 16 residues. TCRdb's copy holds only in-frame clones and misses some; the assay was immunoSEQ multiplex PCR. The sample has about 10,000 clones, about 90% seen once. J is TRBJ2-2 and V is TRBV2; 8 bases agree with TRBD1. The TCR originated in a human patient who received an intestinal transplant, so some T cells may come from the graft donor. Material: PBMCs, obtained 43 to 45 days after intestinal transplant. The CDR3 region has the DNA TGTGCCAGCAGTAACTCAGGGGGCTCTAACACCGGGGAGCTGTTTTTT. Its protein is CASSNSGGSNTGELFF. The full variable domain, its missing parts supplied by reference TRBV2 and TRBJ2-2, is EPEVTQTPSHQVTQMGQEVILRCVPISNHLYFYWYRQILGQKVEFLVSFYNNEISEKSEIFDDQFSVERPDGSNFTLKIRSTKLEDSAMYFCASSNSGGSNTGELFFGEGSRLTVL.